This passage covers 20 T cell receptor beta chains from one sample sequenced in a study of CD4 T cells in relation to SARS-CoV-2 and coronaviruses. Before the COVID-19 pandemic, during about 2011-2019, CD4+ T cells were taken from unexposed donors. Isolation of CD4+ T cells took place after less than 11 days in culture. These receptors are not linked to any known antigen. Profiling relied on immunoSEQ multiplex PCR, and the TCRdb table lists in-frame clones only, not all of them. Among around 25,000 clones listed, about four fifths were seen once. The specimen sequenced was CD4+ T cells from PBMCs, cultured in vitro. All receptors come from a human donor in good health.

The genes are TRBV6-6 and TRBJ2-3, with 8 bases lining up with TRBD2. With 5 bases clipped from V and 11 bases from J, the junction kept 6 bases outside the gene matches. This CDR3 contains 12 residues. The germline V gene encodes CDR1 MNHNY and CDR2 SVGAGI (reference sequence). The CDR3 region is CASSTPGTRQYF. The CDR3 DNA is TGTGCCAGCAGTACCCCCGGGACTAGGCAGTATTTT.

The genes are TRBV27 and TRBJ2-6; unclear D gene. Germline V lookup: CDR1 MNHEY, CDR2 SMNVEV (reference sequence). Trimming took off 3 bases at V and 0 bases at J, with 12 bases between the two ends. This CDR3 is 17 amino acids long. CDR3 sequence reads: CASSLYPRNSGANVLTF. The CDR3 DNA reads TGTGCCAGCAGTTTGTACCCGAGGAACTCTGGGGCCAACGTCCTGACTTTC.

This chain links TRBV10-1 with TRBJ2-7; D is perhaps TRBD2 (5 bases). V lost 0 bases to trimming and J lost 3 bases, with 12 bases between them. Germline assignment: CDR1 WNHNN and CDR2 SYGVQD (reference sequence). This CDR3 region has 15 residues. This CDR3 is CASSESSGESYEQYF. In DNA form, the CDR3 reads TGCGCCAGCAGTGAGTCCTCCGGGGAAAGCTACGAGCAGTACTTC.

The rearrangement uses TRBV19 and TRBJ1-1, with D perhaps matching TRBD1 (6 bases). Germline V lookup: CDR1 LNHDA, CDR2 SQIVND (reference sequence). The V end was cut by 9 bases, the J end by 4 bases, with 12 bases between. The CDR3 is 12 amino acids. The CDR3 nucleotides read TGTGCCAGCAGAGGGGGGGGCACTGAAGCTTTCTTT. Its protein product is CASRGGGTEAFF. The full variable domain, with the rest looked up from reference TRBV19 and TRBJ1-1, is DGGITQSPKYLFRKEGQNVTLSCEQNLNHDAMYWYRQDPGQGLRLIYYSQIVNDFQKGDIAEGYSVSREKKESFPLTVTSAQKNPTAFYLCASRGGGTEAFFGQGTRLTVV.

This clone has only a few counts. This sequence joins TRBV4-2 and TRBJ2-7; 10 positions agree with TRBD2. CDR3 length: 16 residues. V was pared by 0 bases and J by 4 bases, with 6 bases of the junction left unmatched. Germline-derived CDR1 and CDR2 are LGHNA and YNFKEQ. CDR3 sequence (DNA): TGTGCCAGCAGCCAAGAGAGGGGACTAGCGATTTACGAGCAGTACTTC. It translates to CASSQERGLAIYEQYF.

This clone occurred once. The V call is TRBV7-2, the J call TRBJ1-6; D not resolved. Between the trimmed V and J ends, which lost 5 bases and 8 bases, there was a span of 10 bases. This CDR3 spans 13 amino acids. The V gene's germline CDR1 is SGHTA and CDR2 FQGNSA. CDR3 loop: CASSPQIDSPLHF. Here the CDR3 DNA reads TGTGCCAGCAGCCCCCAGATCGATTCACCCCTCCACTTT.

This clone was detected a few times. This chain connects TRBV9 to TRBJ2-7; 10 nucleotides match TRBD1. J lost 4 bases, V lost 0 bases, and 4 bases had no gene match. Germline V gene sequence: CDR1 SGDLS, CDR2 YYNGEE. This CDR3 spans 15 amino acids. DNA for the CDR3: TGTGCCAGCAGCGTAGGTCCGGGACAGGGGTACGAGCAGTACTTC. It translates to CASSVGPGQGYEQYF.

The chain recombines TRBV5-6 with TRBJ2-1; the D is unclear. The ends were cut back, 0 bases at V and 0 bases at J, with 7 bases in the middle. This CDR3 is 15 amino acids long. Germline loops: CDR1 SGHDT, CDR2 YYEEEE. The CDR3 nucleotides read TGTGCCAGCAGCTTGGCCTTGAGCTCCTACAATGAGCAGTTCTTC. Translation gives CASSLALSSYNEQFF.

This clone was counted only a few times. The genes are TRBV7-9 and TRBJ2-7; 8 nucleotides line up with TRBD1. Trimming removed 5 bases from V and 6 bases from J; junction bases left unmatched: 6. Germline V gene data show CDR1 as SEHNR and CDR2 as FQNEAQ (reference sequence). The CDR3 is 13 amino acids. The CDR3 spells CASSQDREGEQYF. In nucleotides, the CDR3 is TGTGCCAGCAGCCAGGACAGGGAAGGCGAGCAGTACTTC.

The J gene is TRBJ2-5, the V gene TRBV3-1 (or the pseudogene TRBV3-2); 12 nucleotides match TRBD2. Germline V lookup: CDR1 LGHDT, CDR2 YNNKEL (reference sequence). V lost 1 base to trimming and J lost 5 bases; unmatched junction nucleotides: 2. This CDR3 comprises 15 residues. The DNA of the CDR3 is TGTGCCAGCAGCCAAGGACTAGCGGGGGTCGAGACCCAGTACTTC. Translation gives CASSQGLAGVETQYF.

The chain carries TRBV28 and TRBJ2-6; D possibly matches TRBD1 or TRBD2 (5 bases each). The CDR3 length is 16 residues. V gave up 6 bases and J gave up 4 bases, with 16 bases separating them. Germline lookup yields CDR1 MDHEN and CDR2 SYDVKM. The CDR3 DNA is TGTGCCAGCAGAACGCCGACAGCGGTCGGGGCCAACGTCCTGACTTTC. It is translated as CASRTPTAVGANVLTF. The complete variable domain, with remaining parts taken from reference TRBV28 and TRBJ2-6, reads DVKVTQSSRYLVKRTGEKVFLECVQDMDHENMFWYRQDPGLGLRLIYFSYDVKMKEKGDIPEGYSVSREKKERFSLILESASTNQTSMYLCASRTPTAVGANVLTFGAGSRLTVL.

The V gene is TRBV4-2, the J gene TRBJ2-1, with D perhaps TRBD1 (6 bases). The CDR3 runs to 16 residues. Trimming shortened V by 1 base and J by 2 bases, and 12 bases separated the two germline ends. Germline V gene data show CDR1 as LGHNA and CDR2 as YNFKEQ. CDR3 protein: CASSQAMSGAYNEQFF. CDR3 DNA: TGTGCCAGCAGCCAAGCCATGTCAGGGGCCTACAATGAGCAGTTCTTC.

This CDR3 is CASSLGLAGGWDEQYF. CDR3 nucleotides: TGCGCCAGCAGCCTGGGGCTAGCGGGAGGCTGGGACGAGCAGTACTTC. V is TRBV5-1 and J is TRBJ2-7, with 11 positions matching TRBD2. V lost 4 bases, J lost 5 bases, and 11 bases stayed unmatched. Germline CDR1 and CDR2: SGHRS and YFSETQ. The CDR3 length is 16 residues.

The chain links TRBV30 to TRBJ2-5; TRBD2 matches 11 bases. Germline CDR1 GTSNPN, CDR2 SVGIG (reference sequence). V was pared by 4 bases and J by 4 bases, with 2 bases of the junction left unmatched. The CDR3 contains 13 residues. The CDR3 is CAWKGLAGETQYF. CDR3 DNA: TGTGCCTGGAAAGGACTAGCGGGAGAGACCCAGTACTTC.

V and J are TRBV7-2 and TRBJ2-3; no firm D call. Germline values: CDR1 SGHTA, CDR2 FQGNSA. This CDR3 spans 13 amino acids. V lost 5 bases, J lost 10 bases, and 16 bases lay in between. This CDR3 is CASSPNPQDAQYF. The CDR3 DNA reads as TGTGCCAGCAGCCCCAATCCCCAGGATGCGCAGTATTTT.

This clone was observed a few times. This chain connects TRBV6-2 or TRBV6-3 to TRBJ2-3; 8 positions agree with TRBD1. CDR1 and CDR2 (germline): MNHEY, SVGEGT. This CDR3 is built from 14 residues. V lost 8 bases and J lost 2; bases outside the gene matches: 6. Here the CDR3 DNA reads TGTGCCAGCTGCCAGACAGGGGACACAGATACGCAGTATTTT. It encodes CASCQTGDTDTQYF.

This chain joins TRBV5-5 and TRBJ1-6; D is unresolved. This CDR3 is 14 amino acids long. Trimming shortened V by 2 bases and J by 7 bases, and 10 bases separated the two germline ends. CDR1 SGHKS and CDR2 YYEKEE come from the germline V gene (reference sequence). The chain's CDR3 is CASSFQDQNSPLHF. The CDR3 region has the DNA TGTGCCAGCAGCTTTCAGGATCAAAATTCACCCCTCCACTTT.

DNA for the CDR3: TGTGCCAGCAGTAGATTTAGCGGGAACTCCTACGAGCAGTACTTC. It is translated as CASSRFSGNSYEQYF. The J gene is TRBJ2-7, the V gene TRBV6-5, with 8 bases matching TRBD2. The CDR3 is made up of 15 amino acids. The V gene end was trimmed by 5 bases and the J gene end by 0 bases; junction bases not matched to a gene: 6. Germline assignment: CDR1 MNHEY and CDR2 SVGAGI.

This clone came up once. The chain recombines TRBV7-9 with TRBJ1-5; no reliable D call. The germline gives CDR1 SEHNR, CDR2 FQNEAQ (reference sequence). Trimming removed 2 bases at V and 2 bases at J, with 10 bases between. This CDR3 contains 15 residues. The chain's CDR3 is CASSLSSQGNQPQHF. For the CDR3, the DNA is TGTGCCAGCAGCTTAAGCAGTCAGGGCAATCAGCCCCAGCATTTT.

The genes are TRBV7-2 and TRBJ2-5, with TRBD1 as a possible D gene (7 bases). CDR1 is SGHTA, CDR2 FQGNSA, per germline. CDR3 length: 14 residues. V dropped 4 bases and J dropped 1 base, with 10 bases sitting between them. The chain's CDR3 is CASSYQGGQETQYF. In nucleotides, the CDR3 is TGTGCCAGCAGCTACCAGGGGGGCCAAGAGACCCAGTACTTC. Combining the CDR3 with reference TRBV7-2 and TRBJ2-5 gives the whole variable domain GAGVSQSPSNKVTEKGKDVELRCDPISGHTALYWYRQSLGQGLEFLIYFQGNSAPDKSGLPSDRFSAERTGGSVSTLTIQRTQQEDSAVYLCASSYQGGQETQYFGPGTRLLVL.